This T cell receptor beta chain was captured in a study of beta chain features in type 1 diabetes listed by TCRdb under 2018. Regarding the study in general: Mean age, gender distribution, total cell number and subset yield did not differ between patients and healthy donors. The study compared TCRB repertoires of sorted circulating CD4+ T cell subsets between recently diagnosed type 1 diabetes patients and matched healthy donors. Regulatory and stem cell-like memory subsets were isolated from only 8 patients and 8 healthy donors, whereas naive and central memory subsets came from all 28 donors. A total of 107,917,701 sorted cells were examined across all samples, and the number of cells per subset was strongly correlated with RNA yield. General conclusions and limits of the study: Because small numbers of individuals were included in the HLA sub-analyses, any influence of HLA type on TCRB rearrangement was left unresolved. PCR may preferentially amplify shorter templates, but because patient and control samples were amplified and corrected together, any resulting skew would affect both groups equally. Naive, central memory and regulatory TCRB repertoires appeared to be more similar among patients than among healthy donors. Type 1 diabetes patients showed a moderate but significant shortening of TCRB CDR3 length in all four CD4+ subsets. Patients with type 1 diabetes made fewer insertions and deleted more nucleotides at VDJ recombination sites, implying thymic rearrangement abnormalities. Because cDNA was sequenced instead of genomic DNA, highly expressing activated cells could be over-represented, though the groups showed no difference in activation or CD3 levels.

CDR1 and CDR2, looked up from the germline V gene (reference sequence), are PRHDT and FYEKMQ. At the junction V is shortened by 3 bases and J by 0 bases, with 13 bases in between. The CDR3 contains 16 residues, cysteine and phenylalanine counted. This entry keeps only the CDR3 DNA: 48 bases, framed from base 1. From each donor, a single peripheral blood sample of 100 to 150 mL on average was drawn into heparinised tubes. A BD FACSAria II was used to sort naive, central memory, regulatory and stem cell-like memory CD4+ T cells with a panel that included CD45RO, CCR7, CD25, CD127, CD95 and CD27. Purity was above 95% for every sorted population. PBMCs were isolated immediately by Lymphoprep density gradient centrifugation and stained directly without culture. To minimize batch effects, samples were stained and sorted in pairs, one healthy donor with one patient per experiment. This clone was counted only a few times. This receptor's antigen is unknown. No qualities accompany the bases; no much larger clone lies one base away.

The entire isolated RNA was reverse transcribed using the High Capacity cDNA Reverse Transcription Kit, and thus expressed TCRB transcripts were sequenced. Deep immunoSEQ sequencing was performed on naive, central memory and regulatory T cell samples, with an average of roughly 3.6 million total reads per sample. Sorted cells were lysed in RLT buffer, and RNA was extracted using DNase-treated RNeasy Micro or Mini kits according to cell number. To prevent cross-contamination, every cell subset was processed on its own, while patient and healthy donor samples were processed together. TCRB sequences were amplified from cDNA with the immunoSEQ multiplex PCR, producing 87-bp fragments spanning the CDR3 region. The amplicons were sequenced using the Illumina HiSeq platform. The authors' analysis ran thus. Synthetic template baselines were used to correct PCR bias computationally, reads within Hamming distance 2 were collapsed together, and singletons that could not be merged were discarded. By aligning reads against IMGT, V, D and J genes, CDR3 length, and insertions or deletions at six rearrangement sites were assigned. Within each subset, clonotype counts were normalized to sorted cell number, and only after that were true diversity and Gini coefficients computed with the tcR R package. The overlap coefficient, calculated on TCRB nucleotide sequences, was used to measure repertoire sharing. Out-of-frame TCRB sequences from naive cells were analyzed to stand in for the pre-selection repertoire. In its TCRdb copy, this immuneACCESS table keeps in-frame sequences only and misses some clones. Where compared with another copy, unresolved V genes explain less than half of these, and the others have no known cause. V, J and clone size reflect that table, while D and trimming were determined from the DNA. The sample data list under 950,000 clones, and about a sixth of these were observed just once. Jointly, the top ten make up about 0.02% of the sample.

The TCR sequence derives from a woman between 18 and 29 years old in good health. This chain is built from TRBV13 and TRBJ2-3; the D assignment is uncertain and may be TRBD1 or TRBD2, with 5 bases supporting each. Sequenced sample: naive CD4+ T cells from blood. Explained via the paper, the cell subset or site label denotes: true naive CD4+ T cells. The CDR3 amino acid sequence is: CASSFGGLTSTDTQYF. At the DNA level, the sequence is TGTGCCAGCAGCTTTGGGGGTCTCACTAGCACAGATACGCAGTATTTT.